Following are 13 T cell receptor beta chains from one sample sequenced in a study of T cell responses to AZD1222 COVID-19 vaccine. The method was immunoSEQ multiplex PCR; TCRdb's version includes in-frame clones alone and lacks a portion of them. The sample consists of 140,000 to 150,000 clones, roughly 80% of them appearing once. This sample comprised peripheral blood, obtained on day 0 of MenACWY control vaccination. These receptors all stem from an adult in good health.

The chain combines TRBV15 with TRBJ1-4; maybe TRBD1 (6 bases). CDR1 is LNHNV and CDR2 is YYDKDF in the germline V gene (reference sequence). V was cut by 1 base and J by 3 bases, with 24 bases left in between. This CDR3 is built from 20 residues. The CDR3 loop reads CATSRARGLVRYQANEKLFF. In DNA form, the CDR3 reads TGTGCCACCAGCAGAGCGCGGGGGCTCGTCCGGTACCAAGCTAATGAAAAACTGTTTTTT. The complete variable domain, with remaining parts taken from reference TRBV15 and TRBJ1-4, reads DAMVIQNPRYQVTQFGKPVTLSCSQTLNHNVMYWYQQKSSQAPKLLFHYYDKDFNNEADTPDNFQSRRPNTSFCFLDIRSPGLGDTAMYLCATSRARGLVRYQANEKLFFGSGTQLSVL.

This chain joins TRBV4-2 and TRBJ2-5, with D possibly matching TRBD2 (5 bases). The CDR3 extends over 15 amino acids. Germline loops: CDR1 LGHNA, CDR2 YNFKEQ. V lost 3 bases and J 7 bases, leaving 18 bases between the germline ends. As DNA, the CDR3 is TGTGCCAGCAGCCAGCCGGGGTCTGACCGGGGGACCCAGTACTTC. Its translation: CASSQPGSDRGTQYF.

The V call is TRBV24-1, the J call TRBJ1-3; D may be TRBD1 (5 bases). The CDR3 covers 20 residues. The germline V and J ends were trimmed by 0 bases and 4 bases, with 24 bases remaining between them. Per germline, CDR1 KGHDR and CDR2 SFDVKD. The CDR3 loop reads CATSDLRRETSYASGNTIYF. The DNA for the CDR3 is TGTGCCACCAGTGATTTGCGCAGGGAAACATCTTATGCGTCCGGAAACACCATATATTTT.

This clone appeared once. V is TRBV7-9 and J is TRBJ1-4, with D unclear. This CDR3 has 14 residues. V gave up 3 bases and J gave up 2 bases, with 7 bases separating them. CDR1 is SEHNR, CDR2 FQNEAQ, per germline (reference sequence). The CDR3 region has the DNA TGTGCCAGCAGCTTGGGGAATACTAATGAAAAACTGTTTTTT. Protein product: CASSLGNTNEKLFF.

The rearrangement joins TRBV6-5 to TRBJ1-2; D not resolved. The ends were cut back, 7 bases at V and 2 bases at J, with 8 bases in the middle. This CDR3 has 12 residues. Germline lookup yields CDR1 MNHEY and CDR2 SVGAGI. CDR3 bases: TGTGCCAGCAAAGCGGACAACTATGGCTACACCTTC. As protein: CASKADNYGYTF.

This chain connects TRBV6-5 to TRBJ1-2; 7 positions agree with TRBD1. The germline V gene encodes CDR1 MNHEY and CDR2 SVGAGI. V shed 2 bases, J shed 5 bases, and the junction held 8 bases outside the gene matches. This CDR3 has 15 amino acids. CDR3 nucleotide sequence: TGTGCCAGCAGTTACGGACAGGCCATTGAATATGGCTACACCTTC. It codes for CASSYGQAIEYGYTF.

This rearrangement joins TRBV4-2 to TRBJ2-1; perhaps TRBD2 as D (7 bases). The germline CDR1 and CDR2 sequences are LGHNA and YNFKEQ. Trimming left V 1 base short and J 7 bases short, with 17 bases between. The CDR3 length is 16 residues. The CDR3 DNA sequence: TGTGCCAGCAGCCAAGCGGTGTGGGGGGGCCAGAATGAGCAGTTCTTC. Protein product: CASSQAVWGGQNEQFF.

V gene TRBV10-2 combines with J gene TRBJ1-1; 8 bases align to TRBD1. J was trimmed by 8 bases and V by 5 bases; bases with no gene match: 7. The CDR3 is 13 residues long. In germline, CDR1 is WSHSY, CDR2 SAAADI. The CDR3 protein is CASSRGQGLEAFF. The CDR3 coding sequence is TGCGCCAGCAGTCGCGGACAGGGCTTGGAAGCTTTCTTT.

The chain has TRBV19 and TRBJ1-1, with D perhaps matching TRBD1 (6 bases). V was shortened by 7 bases and J by 2 bases, with 11 bases between the two germline ends. CDR3 size: 13 residues. CDR1 and CDR2 from the germline V gene are LNHDA and SQIVND (reference sequence). This chain's CDR3 is CASKGQSNTEAFF. The DNA of the CDR3 is TGTGCCAGTAAAGGACAGAGTAACACTGAAGCTTTCTTT.

The chain has TRBV5-4 and TRBJ2-1, with a tentative D call TRBD1 (5 bases). Trimming pared 4 bases from V and 6 bases from J, leaving 11 bases between. CDR3 length: 13 amino acids. Germline values: CDR1 SGHNT, CDR2 YYREEE (reference sequence). CDR3 sequence: CASSLRQINEQFF. CDR3 in DNA: TGTGCCAGCAGCCTAAGACAGATCAATGAGCAGTTCTTC.

This clone turned up a few times. The chain uses TRBV2 and TRBJ2-5, with 8 bases lining up with TRBD2. The CDR3 extends over 17 amino acids. V was pared by 4 bases and J by 1 base, with 11 bases of the junction left unmatched. In germline, CDR1 is SNHLY, CDR2 FYNNEI. The chain's CDR3 is CASSGVLADLFQETQYF. The CDR3 bases are TGTGCCAGCAGTGGCGTACTAGCGGACCTATTCCAAGAGACCCAGTACTTC.

The rearrangement joins TRBV6-5 to TRBJ2-3; either TRBD1 or TRBD2 may supply D (6 bases each). In germline, CDR1 is MNHEY, CDR2 SVGAGI. The CDR3 length is 15 residues. Trimming left V 7 bases short and J 6 bases short, with 20 bases between. The DNA for the CDR3 is TGTGCCAGCACCCCGCGGAGGGGGGCGATGGATACGCAGTATTTT. This gives the protein CASTPRRGAMDTQYF.

V is TRBV24-1 and J is TRBJ2-3; no definite D call. The germline V gene has CDR1 KGHDR and CDR2 SFDVKD. The CDR3 has 13 residues. Trimming shortened V by 9 bases and J by 0 bases, and 9 bases separated the two germline ends. CDR3 in amino acids: CATQGRSTDTQYF. CDR3 bases: TGTGCCACCCAAGGACGGAGCACAGATACGCAGTATTTT.